This T cell receptor (beta chain) was sequenced during a study of blood T cell repertoires in COVID-19. The overall study: Whether acute or convalescent, the COVID-19 samples came from the United States, Italy and Spain.

The ends were cut back, 1 base at V and 2 bases at J, with 8 bases in the middle. The CDR3 contains 15 residues. The germline V gene has CDR1 LNHNV and CDR2 YYDKDF (reference sequence). The repertoire was sequenced with immunoSEQ multiplex PCR; TCRdb's copy has only in-frame clones and lacks some. The sample includes about 250,000 clones, 86% of them seen just once. This TCR derives from a woman aged 60-75 years who had recovered from COVID-19. J is TRBJ1-4 and V is TRBV15; TRBD1 is a possible D gene (5 bases). Sequenced sample: peripheral blood. The CDR3 here is CATSRGQTTNEKLFF. The CDR3 bases are TGTGCCACCAGCAGAGGACAGACTACTAATGAAAAACTGTTTTTT.